The 8 T cell receptor beta chains reported below all come from one sample, sequenced in a study of blood T cell repertoires in COVID-19. Profiling relied on immunoSEQ multiplex PCR, and the TCRdb table lists in-frame clones only, not all of them. The sample shows some 140,000 clones, about four fifths of them seen only once. Sequenced: PBMCs or T cells enriched from blood (not recorded which). The source is a man between 35 and 55 years old with acute COVID-19.

The chain links TRBV10-2 to TRBJ2-1; a weak D match, TRBD2 (6 bases). The germline CDR1 and CDR2 sequences are WSHSY and SAAADI. The CDR3 spans 14 residues. Trimming took off 5 bases at V and 2 bases at J, with 10 bases between the two ends. The CDR3 protein is CASSLSGAYNEQFF. The CDR3 DNA sequence: TGCGCCAGCAGTTTATCGGGGGCCTACAATGAGCAGTTCTTC.

The chain recombines TRBV29-1 with TRBJ1-1; 11 nucleotides agree with TRBD1. CDR3 size: 13 residues. V was pared by 6 bases and J by 11 bases, with 11 bases of the junction left unmatched. CDR1 and CDR2 from the germline V gene are SQVTM and ANQGSEA. CDR3 DNA sequence: TGCAGCGTCGCGGGACAGGGGGTTTTGGAGGCTTTCTTT. It yields the protein CSVAGQGVLEAFF. The variable domain in full, with the rest retrieved from reference TRBV29-1 and TRBJ1-1, is SAVISQKPSRDICQRGTSLTIQCQVDSQVTMMFWYRQQPGQSLTLIATANQGSEATYESGFVIDKFPISRPNLTFSTLTVSNMSPEDSSIYLCSVAGQGVLEAFFGQGTRLTVV.

In nucleotides, the CDR3 is TGTGCCAGCAGTCCGGCCCGGGGGGTCTCTGGAAACACCATATATTTT. Its protein product is CASSPARGVSGNTIYF. This sequence joins TRBV5-4 and TRBJ1-3; tentative D call: TRBD1 (5 bases). CDR3 length: 16 amino acids. The germline V gene encodes CDR1 SGHNT and CDR2 YYREEE (reference sequence). V dropped 5 bases and J dropped 0 bases, with 15 bases sitting between them.

The gene calls are TRBV11-2 and TRBJ2-5; no reliable D call. V was pared by 3 bases and J by 1 base, with 12 bases between. This CDR3 contains 15 residues. Germline V gene data show CDR1 as SGHAT and CDR2 as FQNNGV. CDR3 sequence: CASSFDNEVQETQYF. Here the CDR3 DNA reads TGTGCCAGCAGCTTTGACAACGAAGTCCAAGAGACCCAGTACTTC.

The chain carries TRBV28 and TRBJ2-7; 7 bases match TRBD1. CDR1 MDHEN and CDR2 SYDVKM come from the germline V gene. The CDR3 covers 12 residues. V lost 5 bases and J lost 9; bases outside the gene matches: 7. CDR3 sequence: CASSLQDRRQYF. CDR3 DNA sequence: TGTGCCAGCAGTCTCCAGGACAGGCGGCAGTACTTC.

The V call is TRBV7-8, the J call TRBJ1-1, with a weak D call TRBD1 (5 bases). The CDR3 is 13 amino acids. Germline values: CDR1 SGHVS, CDR2 FQNEAQ. Trimming shortened V by 0 bases and J by 11 bases, and 13 bases separated the two germline ends. CDR3 DNA sequence: TGTGCCAGCAGCTTAGCGGGGCTTCCACCGGCTTTCTTT. Encoded protein: CASSLAGLPPAFF. The variable domain in full, with the rest retrieved from reference TRBV7-8 and TRBJ1-1, is GAGVSQSPRYKVAKRGQDVALRCDPISGHVSLFWYQQALGQGPEFLTYFQNEAQLDKSGLPSDRFFAERPEGSVSTLKIQRTQQEDSAVYLCASSLAGLPPAFFGQGTRLTVV.

The genes are TRBV4-3 and TRBJ2-1; 7 bases are shared with TRBD1. Looked up from germline, CDR1 is LGHNA and CDR2 is YSLEER. There are 15 residues in the CDR3. Trimming at V came to 1 base and at J to 7 bases, leaving 7 bases not matched to a gene. CDR3 region: CASSQGAGTENEQFF. The CDR3 nucleotides read TGCGCCAGCAGCCAAGGAGCCGGGACAGAAAATGAGCAGTTCTTC.

The chain carries TRBV6-4 and TRBJ2-3; possibly TRBD2 for D (6 bases). The V end was cut by 3 bases, the J end by 5 bases, with 15 bases between. Germline lookup yields CDR1 MRHNA and CDR2 SNTAGT. CDR3 length: 15 amino acids. The chain's CDR3 is CASSDSGGWGDTQYF. CDR3 nucleotide sequence: TGTGCCAGCAGTGATTCCGGGGGATGGGGAGATACGCAGTATTTT.